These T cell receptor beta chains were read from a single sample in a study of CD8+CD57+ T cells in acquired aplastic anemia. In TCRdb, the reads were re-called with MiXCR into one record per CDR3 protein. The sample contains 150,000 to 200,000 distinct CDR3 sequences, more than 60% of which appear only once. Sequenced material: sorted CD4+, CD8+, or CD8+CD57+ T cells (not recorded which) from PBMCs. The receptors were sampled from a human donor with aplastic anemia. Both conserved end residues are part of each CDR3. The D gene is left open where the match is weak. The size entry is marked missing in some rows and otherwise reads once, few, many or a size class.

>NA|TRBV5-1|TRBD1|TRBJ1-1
CASSLGGQGAPLAFF
TGCGCCAGCAGCTTGGGGGGACAGGGGGCTCCTTTGGCTTTCTTT
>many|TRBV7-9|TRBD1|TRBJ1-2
CASNLGGNYGYTF
TGTGCCAGCAATTTAGGGGGCAACTATGGCTACACCTTC
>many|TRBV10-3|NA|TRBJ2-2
CAISAGGELFF
TGTGCCATCAGTGCGGGCGGGGAGCTGTTTTTT
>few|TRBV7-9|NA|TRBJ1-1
CASSLQENTEAFF
TGTGCCAGCAGCTTACAGGAAAACACTGAAGCTTTCTTT
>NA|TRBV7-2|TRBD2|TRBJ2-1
CASSLFRLADRNEQFF
TGTGCCAGCAGCTTATTTCGCCTAGCGGATCGGAATGAGCAGTTCTTC
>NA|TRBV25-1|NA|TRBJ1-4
CASSGHGRRGNEKLFF
TGTGCCAGCAGTGGCCACGGGAGGCGGGGGAACGAAAAACTGTTTTTT
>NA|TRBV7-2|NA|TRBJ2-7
CASSFQASASYEQYF
TGTGCCAGCAGCTTTCAAGCTAGCGCTTCCTACGAGCAGTACTTC
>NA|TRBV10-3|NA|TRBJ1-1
CAISDHRHAAEAFF
TGTGCCATCAGTGACCACCGACACGCTGCTGAAGCTTTCTTT
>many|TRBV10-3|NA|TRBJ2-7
CAISESESEQYF
TGTGCCATCAGTGAGTCGGAATCAGAGCAGTACTTC
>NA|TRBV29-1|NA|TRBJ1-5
CSVAAGGNQPQHF
TGCAGCGTTGCAGCAGGGGGCAATCAGCCCCAGCATTTT
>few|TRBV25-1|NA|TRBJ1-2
CASSEHREGYGYTF
TGTGCCAGCAGTGAGCACCGGGAGGGGTACGGCTACACCTTC
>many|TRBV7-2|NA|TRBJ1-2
CASSLQGFPGYTF
TGTGCCAGCAGCTTACAGGGGTTCCCTGGCTACACCTTC
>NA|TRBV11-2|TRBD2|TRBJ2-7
CASSQGLAGGSYEQYF
TGTGCCAGCAGCCAGGGACTAGCGGGGGGCTCCTACGAGCAGTACTTC
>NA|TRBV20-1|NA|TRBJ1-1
CSAFRDGSPEAFF
TGCAGTGCCTTTCGCGACGGTTCCCCTGAAGCTTTCTTT
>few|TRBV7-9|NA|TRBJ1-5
CASSGSGGNQPQHF
TGTGCCAGCAGCGGTTCCGGGGGCAATCAGCCCCAGCATTTT